This TCR beta chain comes out of a study of blood T cell repertoires in COVID-19. Study-level background: In each case, the material was cDNA or gDNA derived from T cells, B-cell-depleted T cells, or PBMCs.

V was clipped by 7 bases and J by 4 bases; unmatched bases: 6. The CDR3 length is 13 residues. Germline V CDR1 and CDR2: SNHLY, FYNNEI. Only one count was recorded for this clone. Authors' processing steps: Amplification of reference gene primers was used by the study to estimate nucleated cell counts. Assay: immunoSEQ multiplex PCR; the TCRdb copy retains only in-frame clones and omits some. D and trimming come from the DNA, and the V and J calls and clone size come from that table. The sample contains about 65,000 clones, roughly 77% of which appear only once. This sequence was found in a man of 80 years or more with acute or convalescent COVID-19. The sequenced sample consisted of peripheral blood. The chain joins TRBV2 to TRBJ1-2; 7 bases fit TRBD1. In DNA form, the CDR3 reads TGTGCCAGCAACCGGGACAGCACCTATGGCTACACCTTC. Translating it yields CASNRDSTYGYTF.